This T cell receptor (beta chain) was recorded in a study of T cells in Graves' hyperthyroidism and ophthalmopathy. Trimming removed 8 bases from V and 2 bases from J; junction bases left unmatched: 8. The CDR3 runs to 14 residues. RNA transcripts were the template for amplifying TCR beta CDR3 regions. The study used the HTBI primer set for a first-round RT-PCR of the TCR CDR3. TCRdb re-called the multiplex PCR reads through MiXCR, storing one row per CDR3 protein. The sample records 470,000 or so distinct CDR3 sequences, 20% being singletons. The study based diagnoses on clinical symptoms, serum thyroxine and TRAb, thyroid ultrasound and orbital computed tomography. This clonotype was recorded at least ten times.

The V call is TRBV12-3 or TRBV12-4, the J call TRBJ2-5, with 7 bases aligning to TRBD2. This clonotype originated in a man aged 18 to 35 with Graves' hyperthyroidism. The sequencing input was blood. The CDR3 DNA reads as TGTGCCAGCGGGGGGGATTTAATACAAGAGACCCAGTACTTC. It encodes CASGGDLIQETQYF.